These 27 T cell receptor beta chains were sequenced from one sample in a study of T cell repertoires in cytomegalovirus infection. Each CDR3 protein gets one entry after TCRdb re-called the reads with MiXCR. The sample has nearly 650,000 distinct CDR3 sequences, more than 20% seen once. The specimen sequenced was CD8+ T cells from PBMCs. The receptors were gathered from a human donor in good health (CMV status not recorded). Some clones in this sample may be carry-over from other donors' samples.

The chain couples TRBV3-1 to TRBJ2-5; 11 bases are a match to TRBD1. V lost 5 bases to trimming and J lost 5 bases; unmatched junction nucleotides: 10. CDR3 length: 16 residues. The germline gives CDR1 LGHDT, CDR2 YNNKEL (reference sequence). The CDR3 DNA reads as TGTGCCAGCAGCTCATTTTGGACAGGGGGCGAGGAGACCCAGTACTTC. It encodes CASSSFWTGGEETQYF.

At least ten counts were recorded for this clonotype. This chain joins TRBV7-2 and TRBJ2-5; 7 nucleotides match TRBD2. In germline, CDR1 is SGHTA, CDR2 FQGNSA. V lost 5 bases to trimming and J lost 3 bases; unmatched junction nucleotides: 6. The CDR3 extends over 14 amino acids. CDR3 nucleotides: TGTGCCAGCAGCCAGACTAGCTTGGAAGAGACCCAGTACTTC. Its translation: CASSQTSLEETQYF.

This clonotype was counted many times. The J gene is TRBJ2-1, the V gene TRBV7-9, with TRBD2 matching 12 bases. The CDR3 contains 16 residues. After removal of 2 bases from V and 2 bases from J, the junction contained 1 base not matched to a gene. CDR1 is SEHNR and CDR2 is FQNEAQ in the germline V gene (reference sequence). The CDR3 here is CASSLRLAGAYNEQFF. CDR3 nucleotides: TGTGCCAGCAGCTTAAGACTAGCGGGGGCCTACAATGAGCAGTTCTTC.

The V and J genes are TRBV28 and TRBJ2-3; D perhaps matches TRBD2 (5 bases). This CDR3 is built from 17 residues. Trimming took off 1 base at V and 0 bases at J, with 14 bases between the two ends. Germline values: CDR1 MDHEN, CDR2 SYDVKM. CDR3 DNA sequence: TGTGCCAGCAGTTTATTATACCTAGCCTCTAGCACAGATACGCAGTATTTT. Translating gives CASSLLYLASSTDTQYF.

The chain is built from TRBV2 and TRBJ2-7; D may be TRBD2 (6 bases). The CDR3 consists of 12 residues. The ends were cut back, 3 bases at V and 4 bases at J, with 7 bases in the middle. Germline-derived CDR1 and CDR2 are SNHLY and FYNNEI. The CDR3 nucleotides read TGTGCCAGCAGTGACGGACTATACGAGCAGTACTTC. Translated, it gives CASSDGLYEQYF. Looking up the rest from reference TRBV2 and TRBJ2-7 gives the full variable domain: EPEVTQTPSHQVTQMGQEVILRCVPISNHLYFYWYRQILGQKVEFLVSFYNNEISEKSEIFDDQFSVERPDGSNFTLKIRSTKLEDSAMYFCASSDGLYEQYFGPGTRLTVT.

Worth noting for this clonotype: With a much larger clone just one base away, this may be a read error. This chain joins TRBV7-9 and TRBJ1-1; tentatively, D is TRBD1 (6 bases). Germline lookup yields CDR1 SEHNR and CDR2 FQNEAQ (reference sequence). The CDR3 length is 13 residues. The CDR3 DNA reads TGTGCCAGCAGCTTACAGGGGCTCGATGAAGCTTGCTTT. Translation gives CASSLQGLDEACF.

The J gene is TRBJ2-5, the V gene TRBV20-1, with D perhaps given as TRBD1 or TRBD2 (5 bases each). Germline loops: CDR1 DFQATT, CDR2 SNEGSKA (reference sequence). This CDR3 has 14 amino acids. Trimming took 0 bases from V and 1 from J, leaving 9 bases between them. This CDR3 is CSARESGPQETQYF. Written as DNA, the CDR3 is TGCAGTGCTAGAGAGTCGGGACCCCAAGAGACCCAGTACTTC.

V usage is TRBV27 and J usage is TRBJ2-1, with TRBD1 matching over 10 bases. Losses at the gene ends were 4 bases for V and 6 bases for J; bases not matched to a gene: 3. Germline assignment: CDR1 MNHEY and CDR2 SMNVEV (reference sequence). This CDR3 comprises 14 residues. CDR3 sequence reads: CASSWTGGPNEQFF. For the CDR3, the DNA is TGTGCCAGCAGTTGGACAGGGGGACCCAATGAGCAGTTCTTC.

The rearrangement uses TRBV28 and TRBJ2-3, with TRBD2 as a possible D gene (6 bases). V lost 2 bases and J 1 base, leaving 13 bases between the germline ends. This CDR3 region has 16 residues. Per germline, CDR1 MDHEN and CDR2 SYDVKM. The CDR3 is CASSLGRLVRTDTQYF. Here the CDR3 DNA reads TGTGCCAGCAGTTTAGGGCGACTAGTTCGCACAGATACGCAGTATTTT.

On this clonotype: In this CDR3 the conserved last residue, phenylalanine or tryptophan, is missing, so a read error is likely. The V call is TRBV7-2, the J call TRBJ2-5; 9 positions match TRBD2. With 5 bases clipped from V and 1 base from J, the junction kept 5 bases outside the gene matches. CDR3 length: 15 amino acids. Germline values: CDR1 SGHTA, CDR2 FQGNSA. The CDR3, as DNA: TGTGCCAGCAGCGTTAGCGGGGGCCTCCAAGAGACCCAGTACTCC. Translating it yields CASSVSGGLQETQYS.

This clonotype was counted a few times. The chain combines TRBV20-1 with TRBJ2-1, with TRBD2 as a possible D gene (7 bases). Trimming took off 7 bases at V and 6 bases at J, with 19 bases between the two ends. CDR1 DFQATT and CDR2 SNEGSKA come from the germline V gene (reference sequence). The CDR3 length is 14 residues. The CDR3, as DNA: TGCAGTGTCTTAGGCCGCGGGGGCCTCAATGAGCAGTTCTTC. Translated: CSVLGRGGLNEQFF.

This sequence joins TRBV6-2 or TRBV6-3 and TRBJ2-1, with 8 bases fitting TRBD2. The germline CDR1 and CDR2 sequences are MNHEY and SVGEGT. The CDR3 is 16 residues long. With V trimmed by 2 bases and J by 2 bases, 5 bases remained unmatched. The chain's CDR3 is CASSYLSGAAYNEQFF. Here the CDR3 DNA reads TGTGCCAGCAGTTACCTTAGCGGGGCGGCCTACAATGAGCAGTTCTTC.

This clonotype was seen only a few times. The chain employs TRBV20-1 and TRBJ2-6, with D uncertain. The CDR3 contains 15 residues. The germline CDR1 and CDR2 sequences are DFQATT and SNEGSKA (reference sequence). Trimming took off 1 base at V and 0 bases at J, with 7 bases between the two ends. In DNA form, the CDR3 reads TGCAGTGCTAGAGTCTACATCTCTGGGGCCAACGTCCTGACTTTC. Its protein product is CSARVYISGANVLTF.

This sequence joins TRBV7-6 and TRBJ2-5, with 13 bases aligning to TRBD2. Germline V gives CDR1 SGHVS, CDR2 FNYEAQ. The CDR3 consists of 14 residues. V gave up 5 bases and J gave up 8 bases; unmatched junction bases: 5. The CDR3 nucleotides read TGTGCCAGCAGCGAACGGACTAGCGGGGGAACCCAGTACTTC. It codes for CASSERTSGGTQYF.

This clonotype was seen more than once but under ten times. V gene TRBV4-2 combines with J gene TRBJ1-5, with D hard to call. The CDR3 consists of 15 residues. Germline V lookup: CDR1 LGHNA, CDR2 YNFKEQ. V lost 0 bases and J 3 bases, leaving 9 bases between the germline ends. This CDR3 is CASSQDSNLNQPQHF. CDR3 sequence (DNA): TGTGCCAGCAGCCAAGACAGTAATCTCAATCAGCCCCAGCATTTT.

This clonotype appeared a few times. This chain uses TRBV7-9 with TRBJ1-3; TRBD1 might be the D (5 bases). Germline CDR1 reads SEHNR; CDR2 reads FQNEAQ (reference sequence). CDR3 size: 17 residues. With 1 base removed from V and 0 bases from J, the gap between germline ends came to 13 bases. The CDR3 bases are TGTGCCAGCAGCTTAGTGCGGGGCCGGGTCTCTGGAAACACCATATATTTT. Its translation: CASSLVRGRVSGNTIYF. The whole variable domain, filled in from reference TRBV7-9 and TRBJ1-3, reads DTGVSQNPRHKITKRGQNVTFRCDPISEHNRLYWYRQTLGQGPEFLTYFQNEAQLEKSRLLSDRFSAERPKGSFSTLEIQRTEQGDSAMYLCASSLVRGRVSGNTIYFGEGSWLTVV.

The V call is TRBV20-1, the J call TRBJ1-1; D unresolved. Trimming removed 3 bases at V and 0 bases at J, with 5 bases between. Germline V gene data show CDR1 as DFQATT and CDR2 as SNEGSKA (reference sequence). The CDR3 has 12 amino acids. CDR3 nucleotides: TGCAGTGCTAGGGAATTGAACACTGAAGCTTTCTTT. Translated, it gives CSARELNTEAFF.

This clonotype came up a few times. The V call is TRBV6-2 or TRBV6-3, the J call TRBJ2-7; TRBD1 matches at 7 bases. CDR3 length: 16 amino acids. Trimming took 0 bases from V and 2 from J; bases not matched to a gene: 7. Germline lookup yields CDR1 MNHEY and CDR2 SVGEGT. CDR3 protein: CASSYSNTGVPYEQYV. Written as DNA, the CDR3 is TGTGCCAGCAGTTACTCTAACACAGGGGTTCCCTACGAGCAGTACGTC.

The chain joins TRBV12-3 or TRBV12-4 to TRBJ2-3; a possible D gene is TRBD1 (6 bases). Trimming cost V 0 bases and J 2 bases, with 24 bases left between them. The CDR3 has 20 residues. Here the CDR3 DNA reads TGTGCCAGCAGTTTAGCCTCATACCCAACAGGACAGATGACCACAGATACGCAGTATTTT. The encoded protein is CASSLASYPTGQMTTDTQYF.

Points on this clonotype: With a much larger clone just one base away, this may be a read error. This chain links TRBV7-8 with TRBJ2-1, with TRBD2 matching 7 bases. V lost 1 base, J lost 6 bases, and 6 bases stayed unmatched. Germline loops: CDR1 SGHVS, CDR2 FQNEAQ. The CDR3 runs 15 residues. CDR3 nucleotide sequence: TGTGCCAGCAGCTTAGATGCGGGGAGGGCCAATGAGCAGTTCTTC. The encoded protein is CASSLDAGRANEQFF.

This clonotype came up a few times. The gene calls are TRBV6-5 and TRBJ1-3, with TRBD1 matching 7 bases. The CDR3 is 15 residues long. Germline trimming cut 6 bases from V and 3 bases from J; bases unmatched to any gene: 8. CDR1 is MNHEY and CDR2 is SVGAGI in the germline V gene. CDR3 loop: CASRDDRAGGNTIYF. In DNA, the CDR3 is TGTGCCAGCAGGGATGACAGGGCCGGTGGAAACACCATATATTTT.

This clonotype was counted ten times or more. The genes are TRBV7-6 and TRBJ2-3; D is unclear. This CDR3 has 13 residues. The V gene's germline CDR1 is SGHVS and CDR2 FNYEAQ. V shed 1 base and J shed 4 bases, with 6 bases lying between them. In nucleotides, the CDR3 is TGTGCCAGCAGCTTAGAGGTTCCAGATACGCAGTATTTT. Translated: CASSLEVPDTQYF.

The chain is built from TRBV27 and TRBJ2-2; D not certain. Germline CDR1 is MNHEY and CDR2 is SMNVEV (reference sequence). The CDR3 is 13 amino acids. V lost 7 bases, J lost 3 bases, and 9 bases lay in between. The CDR3 is CASTPRDTGELFF. CDR3 in DNA: TGTGCCAGCACCCCCCGGGACACCGGGGAGCTGTTTTTT.

This clonotype has at least ten counts. The gene calls are TRBV6-6 and TRBJ2-3; 7 bases are a match to TRBD2. Trimming took 6 bases from V and 0 from J; bases not matched to a gene: 6. Germline assignment: CDR1 MNHNY and CDR2 SVGAGI (reference sequence). The CDR3 contains 15 residues. The CDR3 loop reads CASSSAGTSTDTQYF. CDR3 nucleotides: TGTGCCAGCAGCTCAGCGGGGACTAGCACAGATACGCAGTATTTT.

The chain combines TRBV6-6 with TRBJ2-7; the match to TRBD1 covers 8 bases. The CDR3 consists of 17 residues. V lost 0 bases, J lost 2 bases, and 9 bases stayed unmatched. The V gene's germline CDR1 is MNHNY and CDR2 SVGAGI (reference sequence). The DNA of the CDR3 is TGTGCCAGCAGTTACTCTCTTCAGGGGGCGACCACCTACGAGCAGTACGTC. Residues: CASSYSLQGATTYEQYV.

This clonotype came up many times. The V and J genes are TRBV7-6 and TRBJ2-1; no firm D call. This CDR3 contains 13 residues. Deletions cut 5 bases from V and 6 bases from J, with 11 bases between. Germline V gene lookup returns CDR1 SGHVS and CDR2 FNYEAQ. CDR3 in DNA: TGTGCCAGCAGCCCACAGCGCCGCAATGAGCAGTTCTTC. Its protein is CASSPQRRNEQFF.

This clonotype was seen only a few times. The chain joins TRBV29-1 to TRBJ2-3; the D is unclear. The CDR3 covers 15 residues. The germline V gene encodes CDR1 SQVTM and CDR2 ANQGSEA. Trimming shortened V by 1 base and J by 2 bases, and 13 bases separated the two germline ends. In DNA form, the CDR3 reads TGCAGCGTTGAAGTTTGGCAGGTCATCACAGATACGCAGTATTTT. This sequence encodes CSVEVWQVITDTQYF.